One sample yielded the 8 T cell receptor beta chains listed below, sequenced in a study of T cells after yellow fever vaccination (dated by TCRdb to the late 2010s). The treatment or condition label for this specimen denotes: live attenuated yellow fever vaccine strain. Library construction relied on 5' RACE. The reads were generated on an Illumina HiSeq 2500. TCRdb reran the public reads through fastp at Q25 and MiXCR, keeping productive beta chains. Entries are consolidated by CDR3 protein sequence, retaining the most common genes and DNA. In all, the sample holds 400,000 or so distinct CDR3 sequences, and approximately 10% of those were seen once. More than 15% of the sample rests with the top ten. The material sequenced was PBMCs, taken on the day of the first yellow fever vaccination. The receptors were sampled from a man in his late teens or twenties who received the YFV17D yellow fever vaccine.

This clonotype was detected a few times. The genes are TRBV12-3 or TRBV12-4 and TRBJ2-5; D not certain. V lost 3 bases, J lost 1 base, and 9 bases lay in between. The length of the CDR3 is 14 residues. Here the CDR3 DNA reads TGTGCCAGCAGTTTTAACCCACTCCAAGAGACCCAGTACTTC. Protein product: CASSFNPLQETQYF.

This chain joins TRBV20-1 and TRBJ2-7; the D gene is possibly TRBD1 (6 bases). Germline CDR1 and CDR2: DFQATT and SNEGSKA (reference sequence). The CDR3 runs 10 residues. The CDR3 loop reads CSTGNYEQYF. In DNA, the CDR3 is TGCAGCACAGGGAACTACGAGCAGTACTTC.

A word on this clonotype: A much larger clone is a single base away; this may be a read error. This chain joins TRBV4-3 and TRBJ2-2; 7 positions agree with TRBD1. The germline CDR1 and CDR2 sequences are LGHNA and YSLEER. The CDR3 runs 12 residues. The V and J ends lost 10 bases and 5 bases, in that order; junction bases with no gene match: 4. The CDR3 loop is CATGTVTGELFF. The DNA of the CDR3 is TGCGCCACCGGGACAGTGACCGGGGAGCTGTTTTTT.

This clonotype was counted between two and nine times. V is TRBV7-9 and J is TRBJ1-2; TRBD1 matches 9 bases. CDR3 length: 15 residues. V trimming: 4 bases; J trimming: 3 bases; junction bases outside the gene matches: 6. Germline V lookup: CDR1 SEHNR, CDR2 FQNEAQ (reference sequence). The CDR3 sequence: CASSSADRGDYGYTF. Here the CDR3 DNA reads TGTGCCAGCAGCTCAGCGGACAGGGGAGACTATGGCTACACCTTC.

The chain recombines TRBV5-1 with TRBJ2-6; D may be TRBD1 (6 bases). Looked up from germline, CDR1 is SGHRS and CDR2 is YFSETQ. With 3 bases removed from V and 0 bases from J, the gap between germline ends came to 13 bases. The CDR3 covers 17 residues. CDR3 DNA: TGCGCCAGCAGCTCACCGGGACACTACTCTGGGGCCAACGTCCTGACTTTC. The encoded protein is CASSSPGHYSGANVLTF.

J is TRBJ1-3 and V is TRBV5-1; D unclear. The V end was cut by 1 base, the J end by 4 bases, with 9 bases between. The germline gives CDR1 SGHRS, CDR2 YFSETQ. The CDR3 runs 14 residues. CDR3 DNA sequence: TGCGCCAGCAGCTTGTCCCCCTACGGAAACACCATATATTTT. As protein: CASSLSPYGNTIYF.

Ten or more counts support this clonotype. The genes are TRBV5-1 and TRBJ2-5; D might be TRBD1 or TRBD2, each matching 5 bases. Trimming removed 4 bases at V and 0 bases at J, with 13 bases between. CDR3 length: 15 residues. Germline V gives CDR1 SGHRS, CDR2 YFSETQ. The CDR3 protein is CASSLGEPYQETQYF. The CDR3 coding sequence is TGCGCCAGCAGCCTGGGGGAGCCGTACCAAGAGACCCAGTACTTC.

This clonotype was found a few times. The chain carries TRBV24-1 and TRBJ1-2; D is unresolved. The CDR3 totals 15 residues. The V gene's germline CDR1 is KGHDR and CDR2 SFDVKD. The ends were cut back, 2 bases at V and 5 bases at J, with 14 bases in the middle. The CDR3 sequence is CATSDSKDGIYGYTF. CDR3 nucleotides: TGTGCCACCAGTGATTCCAAGGACGGAATTTATGGCTACACCTTC.